The 10 T cell receptor beta chains given below trace back to one sample, sequenced in a study of shared clonotypes between healthy human individuals. TCRdb keeps only in-frame clones here, not all; method: immunoSEQ multiplex PCR. The table shows 1.5 million to 2.5 million clones, with approximately 95% occurring only once. Only CD45RO-negative cells positively selected for CCR7 counted as naive CD8 cells, so terminally differentiated effector memory CD45RA+ cells were excluded. Sequencing was done on a sample of naive CD8+ T cells sorted from blood. These receptors were obtained from a man younger than 30 in good health.

CDR3 amino acids: CASSLARSNTEAFF. The CDR3 DNA is TGTGCCAGCAGCTTAGCGCGATCGAACACTGAAGCTTTCTTT. This rearrangement joins TRBV7-9 to TRBJ1-1; D is uncertain. The length of the CDR3 is 14 residues. Germline loops: CDR1 SEHNR, CDR2 FQNEAQ (reference sequence). V lost 0 bases and J 1 base, leaving 6 bases between the germline ends.

This chain joins TRBV19 and TRBJ2-2; perhaps TRBD1 as D (5 bases). V was pared by 0 bases and J by 10 bases, with 12 bases between. CDR3 size: 14 residues. Germline loops: CDR1 LNHDA, CDR2 SQIVND (reference sequence). For the CDR3, the DNA is TGTGCCAGTAGTATAGAGACAGTGAAGGAGGAGCTGTTTTTT. Its translation is CASSIETVKEELFF.

The chain combines TRBV2 with TRBJ1-6; D remains ambiguous. Trimming took off 6 bases at V and 9 bases at J, with 15 bases between the two ends. Germline CDR1 SNHLY, CDR2 FYNNEI. CDR3 size: 14 residues. This chain's CDR3 is CASSGSPEGSPLHF. The CDR3 DNA is TGTGCCAGCAGCGGGTCTCCTGAGGGTTCACCCCTCCACTTT.

V gene TRBV28 combines with J gene TRBJ2-7; no clear D gene. The CDR3 has 14 amino acids. V was pared by 2 bases and J by 0 bases, with 8 bases between. Germline CDR1 and CDR2: MDHEN and SYDVKM. CDR3 region: CASSLRPISYEQYF. DNA of the CDR3: TGTGCCAGCAGTTTAAGGCCGATCTCCTACGAGCAGTACTTC.

The chain combines TRBV11-1 with TRBJ2-1; 7 positions match TRBD2. The CDR3 contains 16 residues. Per the germline V gene, CDR1 is SGHAT and CDR2 is FQDESV (reference sequence). Trimming cost V 3 bases and J 5 bases; bases outside gene matches: 10. CDR3 coding DNA: TGTGCCAGCAGCTTTAGCGGGTGGACCCTCGACAATGAGCAGTTCTTC. Amino acids: CASSFSGWTLDNEQFF.

The chain is built from TRBV6-6 and TRBJ2-7; TRBD2 matches 9 bases. Germline V gene lookup returns CDR1 MNHNY and CDR2 SVGAGI (reference sequence). Unmatched junction bases numbered 2, after V lost 5 bases and J lost 0 bases. CDR3 size: 14 residues. Here the CDR3 DNA reads TGTGCCAGCAGTCTACTAGCGGGCTCCTACGAGCAGTACTTC. Its protein product is CASSLLAGSYEQYF.

V and J are TRBV30 and TRBJ2-1; TRBD1 might be the D (6 bases). The CDR3 is 12 residues long. V gave up 2 bases and J gave up 5 bases, with 7 bases separating them. From germline, CDR1 is GTSNPN and CDR2 SVGIG (reference sequence). The CDR3 DNA sequence: TGTGCCTGGAGTCAGGGGCACAATGAGCAGTTCTTC. It codes for CAWSQGHNEQFF.

V and J are TRBV5-4 and TRBJ2-3, with 7 bases matching TRBD2. V lost 3 bases, J lost 2 bases, and 6 bases stayed unmatched. In germline, CDR1 is SGHNT, CDR2 YYREEE (reference sequence). The CDR3 is 15 amino acids. CDR3 DNA: TGTGCCAGCAGCTCCGTAGCGGGCCCCACAGATACGCAGTATTTT. Translation: CASSSVAGPTDTQYF.

The V and J genes are TRBV7-8 and TRBJ2-5; 8 bases line up with TRBD2. CDR3 length: 16 amino acids. Germline CDR1 SGHVS, CDR2 FQNEAQ. V was pared by 2 bases and J by 4 bases, with 9 bases of the junction left unmatched. CDR3 protein: CASSLYGSGSGETQYF. DNA of the CDR3: TGTGCCAGCAGCTTATACGGCAGCGGGAGTGGAGAGACCCAGTACTTC.

The V gene is TRBV6-1, the J gene TRBJ2-7, with D unclear. Trimming stripped 8 bases from V and 0 bases from J, with 17 bases between. CDR1 is MNHNS, CDR2 SASEGT, per germline. This CDR3 is built from 15 residues. The chain's CDR3 is CASQLDGFSSYEQYF. The CDR3 bases are TGTGCCAGCCAGCTGGACGGATTCAGCTCCTACGAGCAGTACTTC.